This TCR beta chain was retrieved from a study of control samples from healthy donors and cancer patients (dated by TCRdb to 2020 to 2021). Of note for this clone: Which antigen it targets is not known. The record has no base qualities; no much larger clone is one base away.

Preparation of the library involved the immunoSEQ multiplex PCR assay. This immuneACCESS table, as held by TCRdb, lists in-frame sequences with V and J called but not all clones. Of the missing ones, under half trace to an unresolved V gene in checked studies; the others have no known cause. The sample table lists about 410,000 clones, about nine tenths of them with a count of one. The top ten clonotypes cover 5.5% to 7.5% of the sample. The sample taken for sequencing was PBMCs. This TCR derives from a man aged 40-55 years with head and neck cancer.

The CDR3 sequence is CASSVGGAYNSPLHF. Here is the DNA: TGTGCCAGCAGCGTAGGGGGGGCCTATAATTCACCCCTCCACTTT. Recombination joined TRBV9 with TRBJ1-6; TRBD1 is possibly the D segment (5 matching bases). Deletion took 0 bases off V and 2 bases off J, with a span of 6 bases between the germline ends. The CDR3 runs 15 residues from the cysteine to the phenylalanine. The kept DNA is CDR3 alone, 45 bases in frame from the first base. CDR1 and CDR2 are read off the germline V gene as SGDLS and YYNGEE.